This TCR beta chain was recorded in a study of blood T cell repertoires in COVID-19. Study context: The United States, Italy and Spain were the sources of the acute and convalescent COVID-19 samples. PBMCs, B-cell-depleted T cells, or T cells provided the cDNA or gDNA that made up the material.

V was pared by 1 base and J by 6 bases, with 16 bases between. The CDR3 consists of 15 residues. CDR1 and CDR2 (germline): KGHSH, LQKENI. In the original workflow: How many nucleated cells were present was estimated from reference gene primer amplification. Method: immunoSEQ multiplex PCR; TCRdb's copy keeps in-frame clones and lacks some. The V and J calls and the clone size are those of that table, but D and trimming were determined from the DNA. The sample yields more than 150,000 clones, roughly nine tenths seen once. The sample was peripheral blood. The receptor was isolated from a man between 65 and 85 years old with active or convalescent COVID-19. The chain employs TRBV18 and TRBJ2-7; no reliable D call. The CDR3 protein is CASSPRNQRSAEQYF. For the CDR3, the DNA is TGTGCCAGCTCACCACGTAACCAGAGGTCCGCCGAGCAGTACTTC.